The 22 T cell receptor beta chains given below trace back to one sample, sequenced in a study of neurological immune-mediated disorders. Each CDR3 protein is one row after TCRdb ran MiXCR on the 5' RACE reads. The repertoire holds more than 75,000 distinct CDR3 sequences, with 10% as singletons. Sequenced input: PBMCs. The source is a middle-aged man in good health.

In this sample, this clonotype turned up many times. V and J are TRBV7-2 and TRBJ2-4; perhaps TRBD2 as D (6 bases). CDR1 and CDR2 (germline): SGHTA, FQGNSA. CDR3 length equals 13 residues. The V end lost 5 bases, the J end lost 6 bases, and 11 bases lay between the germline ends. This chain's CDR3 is CASSTTRGNIQYF. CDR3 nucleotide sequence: TGTGCCAGCAGCACGACTAGAGGAAACATTCAGTACTTC.

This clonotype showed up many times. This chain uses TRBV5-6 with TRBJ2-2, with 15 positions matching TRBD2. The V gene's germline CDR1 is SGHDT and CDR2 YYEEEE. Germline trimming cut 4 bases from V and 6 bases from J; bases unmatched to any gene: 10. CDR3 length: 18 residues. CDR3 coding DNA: TGTGCCAGCAGCGGTGGACTAGCGGGGGGGCGAGGTCCCGGGGAGCTGTTTTTT. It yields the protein CASSGGLAGGRGPGELFF.

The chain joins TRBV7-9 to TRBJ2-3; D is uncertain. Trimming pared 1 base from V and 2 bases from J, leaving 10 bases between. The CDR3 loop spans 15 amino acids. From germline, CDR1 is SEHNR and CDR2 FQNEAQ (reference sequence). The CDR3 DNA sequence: TGTGCCAGCAGCTTAGGAGAGGTGATCACAGATACGCAGTATTTT. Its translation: CASSLGEVITDTQYF.

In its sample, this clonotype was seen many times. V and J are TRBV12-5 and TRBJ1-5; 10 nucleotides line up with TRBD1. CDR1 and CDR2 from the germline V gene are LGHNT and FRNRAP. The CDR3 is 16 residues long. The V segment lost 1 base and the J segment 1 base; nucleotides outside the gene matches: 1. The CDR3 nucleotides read TGTGCTAGTGGTTTGGGGGACAGGGGAAGCAATCAGCCCCAGCATTTT. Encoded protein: CASGLGDRGSNQPQHF.

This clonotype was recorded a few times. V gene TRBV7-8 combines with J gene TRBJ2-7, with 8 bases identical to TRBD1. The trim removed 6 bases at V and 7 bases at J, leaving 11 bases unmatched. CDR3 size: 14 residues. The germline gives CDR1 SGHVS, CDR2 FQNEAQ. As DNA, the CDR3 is TGTGCCAGCAGACTGACAGGGGACGTGGGAGAGCAGTACTTC. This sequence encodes CASRLTGDVGEQYF. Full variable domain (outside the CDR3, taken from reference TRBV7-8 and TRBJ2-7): GAGVSQSPRYKVAKRGQDVALRCDPISGHVSLFWYQQALGQGPEFLTYFQNEAQLDKSGLPSDRFFAERPEGSVSTLKIQRTQQEDSAVYLCASRLTGDVGEQYFGPGTRLTVT.

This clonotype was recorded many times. The CDR3 loop is CASSFSRATEAFF. CDR3 bases: TGTGCCAGCAGCTTCTCACGAGCAACTGAAGCTTTCTTT. The V gene is TRBV11-2, the J gene TRBJ1-1, with D unresolved. Germline V CDR1 and CDR2: SGHAT, FQNNGV. The CDR3 is 13 amino acids. V gave up 3 bases and J gave up 5 bases, with 10 bases separating them.

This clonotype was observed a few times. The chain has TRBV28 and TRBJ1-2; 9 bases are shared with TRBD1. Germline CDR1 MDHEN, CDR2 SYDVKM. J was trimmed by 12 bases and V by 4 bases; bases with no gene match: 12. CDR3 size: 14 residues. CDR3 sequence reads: CASSYVPGQGWNTF. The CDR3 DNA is TGTGCCAGCAGTTACGTCCCGGGACAGGGATGGAACACCTTC.

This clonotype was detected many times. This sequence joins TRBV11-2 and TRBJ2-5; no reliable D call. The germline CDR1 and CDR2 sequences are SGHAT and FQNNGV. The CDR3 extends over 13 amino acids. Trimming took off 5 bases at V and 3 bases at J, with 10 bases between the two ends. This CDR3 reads CASSPGLEETQYF. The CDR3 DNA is TGTGCCAGCAGCCCTGGCTTGGAAGAGACCCAGTACTTC.

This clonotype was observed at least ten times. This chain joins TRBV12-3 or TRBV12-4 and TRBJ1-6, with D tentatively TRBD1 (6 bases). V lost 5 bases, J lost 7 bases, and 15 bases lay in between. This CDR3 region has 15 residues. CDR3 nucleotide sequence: TGTGCCAGCAGTCTTAGACAGGACTCCAATTCACCCCTCCACTTT. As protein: CASSLRQDSNSPLHF.

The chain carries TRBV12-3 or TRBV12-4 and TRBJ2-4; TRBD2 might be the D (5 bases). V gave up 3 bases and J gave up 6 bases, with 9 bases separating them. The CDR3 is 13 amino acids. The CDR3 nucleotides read TGTGCCAGCAGTTTCTCCGGGGTAAACATTCAGTACTTC. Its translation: CASSFSGVNIQYF.

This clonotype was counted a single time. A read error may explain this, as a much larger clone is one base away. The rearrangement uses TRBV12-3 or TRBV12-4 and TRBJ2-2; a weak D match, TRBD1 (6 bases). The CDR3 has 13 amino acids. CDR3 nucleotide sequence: TGTGCCAGTATTCAGGGGCAAACCGGGGAGCTGATTTTT. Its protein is CASIQGQTGELIF.

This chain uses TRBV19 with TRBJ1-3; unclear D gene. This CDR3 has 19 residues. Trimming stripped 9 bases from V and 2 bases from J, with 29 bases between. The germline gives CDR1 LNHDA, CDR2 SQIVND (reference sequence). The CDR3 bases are TGTGCCAGCACTGAGGGTCCCGGCGCCAGTACGTCAACTGGAAACACCATATATTTT. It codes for CASTEGPGASTSTGNTIYF.

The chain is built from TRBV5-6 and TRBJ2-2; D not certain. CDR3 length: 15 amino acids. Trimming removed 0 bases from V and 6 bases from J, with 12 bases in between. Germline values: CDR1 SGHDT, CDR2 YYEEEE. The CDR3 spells CASSLGRLNPGELFF. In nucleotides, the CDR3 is TGTGCCAGCAGCTTGGGACGTCTCAATCCCGGGGAGCTGTTTTTT.

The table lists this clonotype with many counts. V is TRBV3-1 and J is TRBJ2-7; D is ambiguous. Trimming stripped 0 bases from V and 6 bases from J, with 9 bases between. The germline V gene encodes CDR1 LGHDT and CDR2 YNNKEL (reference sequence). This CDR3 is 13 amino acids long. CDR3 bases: TGTGCCAGCAGCCAAGATCGTGCCCTCGAGCAGTACTTC. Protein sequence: CASSQDRALEQYF.

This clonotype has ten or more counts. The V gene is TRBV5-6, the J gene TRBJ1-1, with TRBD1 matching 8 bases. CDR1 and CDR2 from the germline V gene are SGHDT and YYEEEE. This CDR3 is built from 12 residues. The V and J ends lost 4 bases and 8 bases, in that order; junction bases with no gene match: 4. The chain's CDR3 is CASSPYRGEAFF. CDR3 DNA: TGTGCCAGCAGCCCGTACAGGGGGGAAGCTTTCTTT.

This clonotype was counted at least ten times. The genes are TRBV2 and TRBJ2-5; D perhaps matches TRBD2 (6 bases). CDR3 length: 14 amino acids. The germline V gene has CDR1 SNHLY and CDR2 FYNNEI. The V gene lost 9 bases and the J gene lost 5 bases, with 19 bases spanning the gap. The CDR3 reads CARGVRGTDETQYF. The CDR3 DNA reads TGTGCCAGGGGAGTGCGAGGGACTGACGAGACCCAGTACTTC. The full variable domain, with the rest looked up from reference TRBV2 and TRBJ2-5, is EPEVTQTPSHQVTQMGQEVILRCVPISNHLYFYWYRQILGQKVEFLVSFYNNEISEKSEIFDDQFSVERPDGSNFTLKIRSTKLEDSAMYFCARGVRGTDETQYFGPGTRLLVL.

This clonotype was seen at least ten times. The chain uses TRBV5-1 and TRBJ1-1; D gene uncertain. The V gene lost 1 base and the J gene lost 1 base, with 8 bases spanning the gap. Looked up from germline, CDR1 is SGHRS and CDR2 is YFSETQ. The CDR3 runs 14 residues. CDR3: CASSLYRENTEAFF. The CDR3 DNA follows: TGCGCCAGCAGCTTGTACCGGGAGAACACTGAAGCTTTCTTT.

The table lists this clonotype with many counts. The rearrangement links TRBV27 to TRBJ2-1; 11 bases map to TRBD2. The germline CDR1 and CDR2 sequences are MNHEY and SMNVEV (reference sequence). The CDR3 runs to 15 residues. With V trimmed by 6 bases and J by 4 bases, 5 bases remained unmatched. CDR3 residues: CASSRLAGFYNEQFF. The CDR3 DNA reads TGTGCCAGCAGCCGACTAGCGGGGTTTTACAATGAGCAGTTCTTC.

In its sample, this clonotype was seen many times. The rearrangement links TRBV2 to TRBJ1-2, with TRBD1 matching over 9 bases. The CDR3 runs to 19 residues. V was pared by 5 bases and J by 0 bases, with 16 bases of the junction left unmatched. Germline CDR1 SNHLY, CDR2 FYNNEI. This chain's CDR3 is CASSTNPADRGGTNYGYTF. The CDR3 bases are TGTGCCAGCAGTACCAATCCCGCGGACAGGGGAGGGACTAACTATGGCTACACCTTC.

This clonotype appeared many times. Written as DNA, the CDR3 is TGCAGTGCTAGAGATCACTACGAGCAGTACTTC. Its protein is CSARDHYEQYF. This chain connects TRBV20-1 to TRBJ2-7; D not certain. V was cut by 0 bases and J by 3 bases, with 3 bases left in between. This CDR3 contains 11 residues. The germline V gene has CDR1 DFQATT and CDR2 SNEGSKA (reference sequence).

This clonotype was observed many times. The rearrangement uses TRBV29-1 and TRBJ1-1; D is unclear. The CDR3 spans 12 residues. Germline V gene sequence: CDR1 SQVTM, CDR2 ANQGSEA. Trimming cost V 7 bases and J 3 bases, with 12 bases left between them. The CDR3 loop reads CSAFPGDTEAFF. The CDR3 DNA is TGCAGCGCCTTTCCTGGGGACACTGAAGCTTTCTTT.

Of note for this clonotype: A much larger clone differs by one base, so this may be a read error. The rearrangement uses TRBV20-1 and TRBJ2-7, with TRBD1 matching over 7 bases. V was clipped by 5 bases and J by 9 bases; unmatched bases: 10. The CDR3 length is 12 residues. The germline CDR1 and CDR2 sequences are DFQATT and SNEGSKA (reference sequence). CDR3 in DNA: TGCAGTGCTGGGACAGTGGGGAGAGGGCAGTACTTC. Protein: CSAGTVGRGQYF.